This TCR beta chain was obtained from a study of early T cells in non-severe SARS-CoV-2 infection. Across the whole study: Sequencing of unsorted whole blood was done on bulk RNA, leaving chains unpaired.

Whole-study results and caveats: Database matching using VDJdb favored anti-spike CD8 responses, with private and CD4 specificities left missing.

Each single cDNA molecule received a unique molecular identifier. TCRdb used MiXCR to reprocess the 5' RACE reads, holding one entry per CDR3 protein. Of about 18,000 distinct CDR3 sequences in the sample, roughly 6% are singletons; the top ten hold just under 6.5%. V lost 5 bases, J lost 4 bases, and 3 bases stayed unmatched. CDR1 and CDR2 from the germline V gene are MDHEN and SYDVKM. The CDR3 is 13 amino acids. This clonotype has at least ten counts. The antigen is undetermined. The TCR was taken from an adult who was a healthcare worker with PCR-confirmed SARS-CoV-2 infection or an uninfected control (not recorded which). The specimen was whole blood. The rearrangement joins TRBV28 to TRBJ2-3; TRBD1 agrees at 7 bases. CDR3 region: CASSHRGSDTQYF. For the CDR3, the DNA is TGTGCCAGCAGTCACAGGGGCTCAGATACGCAGTATTTT.